These 17 T cell receptor beta chains were sequenced from one sample in a study of cytomegalovirus exposure and HLA in healthy donors. Vbeta (60) and Jbeta (13) primers were used in the PCR. Measured with immunoSEQ multiplex PCR; TCRdb has only the in-frame clones, and not every one. The sample records 200,000 to 250,000 clones, around 70% being singletons. The sample taken for sequencing was PBMCs. These receptors originate from a man aged 40-49 years in good health and CMV-seropositive.

There are a few counts of this clone. J is TRBJ2-7 and V is TRBV5-4, with no clear D. The CDR3 extends over 13 amino acids. Looked up from germline, CDR1 is SGHNT and CDR2 is YYREEE (reference sequence). Trimming cost V 1 base and J 2 bases, with 7 bases left between them. CDR3: CASSLNYPYEQYF. CDR3 in DNA: TGTGCCAGCAGCTTGAACTACCCCTACGAGCAGTACTTC.

This clone was seen a single time. The genes are TRBV10-2 and TRBJ2-3; D not certain. Germline CDR1 and CDR2: WSHSY and SAAADI. The germline V and J ends were trimmed by 0 bases and 7 bases, with 2 bases remaining between them. CDR3 length: 11 amino acids. CDR3 protein: CASSESYTQYF. CDR3 coding DNA: TGCGCCAGCAGTGAGTCCTATACGCAGTATTTT.

This clone occurred a few times. This chain joins TRBV10-3 and TRBJ2-7; TRBD1 agrees at 8 bases. The CDR3 totals 14 residues. Germline CDR1 and CDR2: ENHRY and SYGVKD. The V gene end was trimmed by 5 bases and the J gene end by 2 bases; junction bases not matched to a gene: 5. CDR3 DNA: TGTGCCATCAGTCCACAGGGACAGGCCTACGAGCAGTACTTC. It is translated as CAISPQGQAYEQYF.

J is TRBJ1-1 and V is TRBV11-2; D gene ambiguous. Per the germline V gene, CDR1 is SGHAT and CDR2 is FQNNGV. V lost 2 bases to trimming and J lost 1 base, with 5 bases between them. CDR3 length equals 13 residues. CDR3 coding DNA: TGTGCCAGCAGCTTACGCGCGAACACTGAAGCTTTCTTT. This sequence encodes CASSLRANTEAFF.

The chain joins TRBV7-2 to TRBJ2-1; 7 nucleotides match TRBD2. Germline loops: CDR1 SGHTA, CDR2 FQGNSA. V lost 5 bases to trimming and J lost 0 bases; unmatched junction nucleotides: 10. The CDR3 extends over 17 amino acids. The CDR3 sequence: CASSLRRRGSSYNEQFF. CDR3 DNA: TGTGCCAGCAGCCTTCGGAGACGCGGGAGCTCCTACAATGAGCAGTTCTTC.

The sample holds a few counts of this clone. This chain joins TRBV11-2 and TRBJ1-5; TRBD1 might be the D (5 bases). V gave up 1 base and J gave up 10 bases, with 14 bases separating them. The CDR3 consists of 14 residues. Germline values: CDR1 SGHAT, CDR2 FQNNGV. The CDR3 loop is CASSLAAGRYPQHF. The CDR3 DNA is TGTGCCAGCAGCTTAGCGGCAGGGCGCTACCCCCAGCATTTT.

The chain couples TRBV6-1 to TRBJ1-2, with no clear D. V lost 3 bases to trimming and J lost 2 bases, with 10 bases between them. The CDR3 is made up of 14 amino acids. CDR1 is MNHNS, CDR2 SASEGT, per germline. As DNA, the CDR3 is TGTGCCAGCAGTGATGGTCAGGTGAACTATGGCTACACCTTC. It translates to CASSDGQVNYGYTF.

The rearrangement links TRBV28 to TRBJ2-7; unclear D gene. The V end lost 4 bases, the J end lost 3 bases, and 7 bases lay between the germline ends. The CDR3 runs 12 residues. The V gene's germline CDR1 is MDHEN and CDR2 SYDVKM. CDR3: CASSSILYEQYF. DNA for the CDR3: TGTGCCAGCAGTTCCATACTCTACGAGCAGTACTTC.

The chain links TRBV5-6 to TRBJ2-5, with TRBD1 identical over 8 bases. This CDR3 region has 16 residues. J was trimmed by 5 bases and V by 3 bases; bases with no gene match: 12. In germline, CDR1 is SGHDT, CDR2 YYEEEE. CDR3 sequence reads: CASSSAFTGGWETQYF. The CDR3 DNA reads as TGTGCCAGCAGCTCGGCATTTACAGGGGGTTGGGAGACCCAGTACTTC.

This clone came up once. V is TRBV6-5 and J is TRBJ2-1; D remains ambiguous. The CDR3 length is 12 residues. V was trimmed by 8 bases and J by 6 bases, leaving 11 bases between them. Germline CDR1 is MNHEY and CDR2 is SVGAGI. Here the CDR3 reads CASRRGPNEQFF. Written as DNA, the CDR3 is TGTGCCAGCCGGAGAGGCCCCAATGAGCAGTTCTTC.

The chain is built from TRBV20-1 and TRBJ2-1; a weak D match, TRBD1 (6 bases). The CDR3 sequence is 11 residues long. V gave up 6 bases and J gave up 10 bases, with 13 bases separating them. Germline CDR1 reads DFQATT; CDR2 reads SNEGSKA (reference sequence). CDR3: CSAPWGPEQFF. The CDR3 coding sequence is TGCAGTGCCCCGTGGGGGCCCGAGCAGTTCTTC.

This clone was detected only a few times. This chain joins TRBV18 and TRBJ1-2, with TRBD1 matching over 10 bases. V gave up 5 bases and J gave up 6 bases; unmatched junction bases: 6. CDR3 size: 14 residues. Germline loops: CDR1 KGHSH, CDR2 LQKENI. CDR3 sequence: CASSFGQGENGYTF. In DNA, the CDR3 is TGTGCCAGCTCATTCGGACAGGGGGAGAATGGCTACACCTTC.

The J gene is TRBJ2-2, the V gene TRBV15, with D unresolved. V lost 1 base and J 5 bases, leaving 5 bases between the germline ends. The CDR3 contains 13 residues. The V gene's germline CDR1 is LNHNV and CDR2 YYDKDF (reference sequence). The CDR3 nucleotides are TGTGCCACCAGCAGAGGGCTGACCGGGGAGCTGTTTTTT. Encoded protein: CATSRGLTGELFF.

V usage is TRBV28 and J usage is TRBJ1-2; possible D gene TRBD1, 6 bases. Germline CDR1 and CDR2: MDHEN and SYDVKM. V was cut by 6 bases and J by 4 bases, with 12 bases left in between. The CDR3 is 13 amino acids. CDR3 protein: CASSLDSSYGYTF. The CDR3 DNA reads as TGTGCCAGCAGCCTGGACAGTTCCTATGGCTACACCTTC.

The genes are TRBV2 and TRBJ2-6; 10 bases are shared with TRBD1. Germline V gene data show CDR1 as SNHLY and CDR2 as FYNNEI. V was clipped by 7 bases and J by 3 bases; unmatched bases: 6. CDR3 length equals 16 residues. DNA for the CDR3: TGTGCCAGCATTCGGACAGGGGGAAGTGGGGCCAACGTCCTGACTTTC. It encodes CASIRTGGSGANVLTF.

The V and J genes are TRBV5-4 and TRBJ2-1; D is ambiguous. Germline-derived CDR1 and CDR2 are SGHNT and YYREEE (reference sequence). Between the trimmed V and J ends, which lost 1 base and 0 bases, there was a span of 8 bases. The CDR3 consists of 15 residues. The CDR3 DNA reads TGTGCCAGCAGCTTGACAGAGAGCTCCTACAATGAGCAGTTCTTC. This translates into CASSLTESSYNEQFF.

In DNA, the CDR3 is TGTGCCAGCAGCTTAGGGGGGGGCAGGGGCAAAGCTGAAGCTTTCTTT. Its protein product is CASSLGGGRGKAEAFF. V is TRBV11-2 and J is TRBJ1-1, with D possibly TRBD1 on 6 matching bases. The V end lost 1 base, the J end lost 6 bases, and 18 bases lay between the germline ends. The CDR3 covers 16 residues. CDR1 is SGHAT, CDR2 FQNNGV, per germline.